These 32 T cell receptor beta chains originate from one sample sequenced in a study of CD8 T cells in Susac syndrome. RNA totalling roughly 0.45 to 1 ug underwent reverse transcription with random hexamers. TCRdb re-called the immunoSEQ multiplex PCR reads through MiXCR, storing one row per CDR3 protein. The sample holds roughly 130,000 distinct CDR3 sequences, 90% to 95% seen once. Sequencing input: CD4+ T cells from PBMCs. The receptors stem from a human donor in good health.

This clonotype has a single count. This chain connects TRBV2 to TRBJ1-4; 9 bases agree with TRBD1. The junction had 10 bases not matched to a gene; V was cut back by 6 bases and J by 8 bases. The CDR3 runs to 15 residues. Per the germline V gene, CDR1 is SNHLY and CDR2 is FYNNEI. CDR3 DNA sequence: TGTGCCAGCAGGGGGGTGGGACAGGGTAGGGAAAAACTGTTTTTT. Amino acids: CASRGVGQGREKLFF.

The V gene is TRBV3-1, the J gene TRBJ1-1, with unresolved D. The CDR3 is made up of 15 amino acids. Trimming left V 4 bases short and J 2 bases short, with 14 bases between. CDR1 is LGHDT, CDR2 YNNKEL, per germline (reference sequence). Here the CDR3 reads CASSPFGSRNTEAFF. The CDR3 DNA reads as TGTGCCAGCAGCCCGTTCGGGTCGAGAAACACTGAAGCTTTCTTT.

The genes are TRBV5-1 and TRBJ2-1; no firm D call. Germline CDR1 SGHRS, CDR2 YFSETQ. The CDR3 totals 14 residues. Trimming stripped 0 bases from V and 7 bases from J, with 11 bases between. The CDR3 is CASSLEGLGNEQFF. CDR3 coding DNA: TGCGCCAGCAGCTTGGAGGGATTAGGTAATGAGCAGTTCTTC.

V is TRBV24-1 and J is TRBJ2-1, with a weak D call TRBD2 (6 bases). Germline V gives CDR1 KGHDR, CDR2 SFDVKD. The CDR3 contains 16 residues. V lost 1 base and J lost 3, with 12 bases in between. The CDR3 loop reads CATSDFVRGDYNEQFF. Here the CDR3 DNA reads TGTGCCACCAGTGATTTTGTCCGCGGGGACTACAATGAGCAGTTCTTC.

The V call is TRBV7-2, the J call TRBJ1-2; 7 bases are shared with TRBD1. From germline, CDR1 is SGHTA and CDR2 FQGNSA. The CDR3 loop spans 17 amino acids. V was clipped by 1 base and J by 2 bases; unmatched bases: 10. The CDR3: CASSLGPSRGLNYGYTF. The CDR3 DNA reads as TGTGCCAGCAGCTTAGGCCCATCGAGGGGGCTCAACTATGGCTACACCTTC.

CDR3 protein: CASSDGTGPYEQYF. CDR3 coding DNA: TGCGCCAGCAGTGACGGGACAGGACCGTACGAGCAGTACTTC. The rearrangement links TRBV10-2 to TRBJ2-7, with 8 positions matching TRBD1. Unmatched junction bases numbered 5, after V lost 3 bases and J lost 4 bases. This CDR3 contains 14 residues. Germline V gene sequence: CDR1 WSHSY, CDR2 SAAADI.

J is TRBJ2-7 and V is TRBV9; possibly TRBD1 or TRBD2 for D (5 bases each). The CDR3 is 15 amino acids. V lost 3 bases to trimming and J lost 5 bases, with 18 bases between them. Germline V gene lookup returns CDR1 SGDLS and CDR2 YYNGEE. In DNA form, the CDR3 reads TGTGCCAGCAGCGCCAGGTCCGGGACCTTCGACGAGCAGTACTTC. This translates into CASSARSGTFDEQYF.

The genes are TRBV7-9 and TRBJ1-2; perhaps TRBD1 as D (6 bases). This CDR3 is 14 amino acids long. Trimming took off 1 base at V and 6 bases at J, with 12 bases between the two ends. Germline values: CDR1 SEHNR, CDR2 FQNEAQ (reference sequence). The CDR3 bases are TGTGCCAGCAGCTTAGTTATCGGGGGCCATGGCTACACCTTC. Its protein is CASSLVIGGHGYTF. The full variable domain, its missing parts supplied by reference TRBV7-9 and TRBJ1-2, is DTGVSQNPRHKITKRGQNVTFRCDPISEHNRLYWYRQTLGQGPEFLTYFQNEAQLEKSRLLSDRFSAERPKGSFSTLEIQRTEQGDSAMYLCASSLVIGGHGYTFGSGTRLTVV.

The chain links TRBV6-6 to TRBJ2-2; the D call may be TRBD1 or TRBD2 (6 bases each). Germline V gene data show CDR1 as MNHNY and CDR2 as SVGAGI (reference sequence). V was clipped by 3 bases and J by 3 bases, with 14 bases between them. The CDR3 covers 16 residues. The CDR3 DNA reads as TGTGCCAGCAGTTATAAATCGGGGGCGGACACCGGGGAGCTGTTTTTT. It encodes CASSYKSGADTGELFF.

This chain joins TRBV9 and TRBJ1-2; 12 bases agree with TRBD1. Germline V lookup: CDR1 SGDLS, CDR2 YYNGEE. The CDR3 spans 15 residues. V trimming: 2 bases; J trimming: 7 bases; junction bases outside the gene matches: 6. CDR3 DNA: TGTGCCAGCAGCGTCTCGGGGGACAGGGGGCTTGGCTACACCTTC. Amino acids: CASSVSGDRGLGYTF.

The V and J genes are TRBV5-1 and TRBJ2-5, with D maybe TRBD1 (6 bases). The CDR3 is 14 amino acids. Germline V gives CDR1 SGHRS, CDR2 YFSETQ. V was trimmed by 3 bases and J by 2 bases, leaving 11 bases between them. The chain's CDR3 is CASSSGTLQETQYF. CDR3 sequence (DNA): TGCGCCAGCAGCTCCGGGACACTGCAAGAGACCCAGTACTTC.

The chain links TRBV2 to TRBJ2-5; possible D gene TRBD2, 7 bases. The CDR3 sequence is 14 residues long. The V gene lost 5 bases and the J gene lost 2 bases, with 12 bases spanning the gap. Germline loops: CDR1 SNHLY, CDR2 FYNNEI. The CDR3 sequence: CASSLRGAQETQYF. The CDR3 bases are TGTGCCAGCAGTCTACGGGGGGCTCAAGAGACCCAGTACTTC.

The V and J genes are TRBV28 and TRBJ1-5, with D hard to call. Trimming took off 4 bases at V and 6 bases at J, with 7 bases between the two ends. The CDR3 length is 12 residues. Germline CDR1 is MDHEN and CDR2 is SYDVKM. CDR3 sequence (DNA): TGTGCCAGCAGTTACGGGGTTCAGCCCCAGCATTTT. It yields the protein CASSYGVQPQHF.

V usage is TRBV2 and J usage is TRBJ2-3, with 7 bases aligning to TRBD2. Per germline, CDR1 SNHLY and CDR2 FYNNEI. The CDR3 sequence is 16 residues long. J gave up 1 base and V 2 bases, and 6 bases lay outside the gene matches. The CDR3 DNA sequence: TGTGCCAGCAGTGAATATGCGGGAGAAGGCACAGATACGCAGTATTTT. Translating gives CASSEYAGEGTDTQYF.

The CDR3 DNA is TGTGCCAGCAGTTACGCGGGAGGGCCAGATACGCAGTATTTT. This gives the protein CASSYAGGPDTQYF. The rearrangement joins TRBV6-5 to TRBJ2-3; 9 bases align to TRBD2. This CDR3 comprises 14 residues. Germline CDR1 MNHEY, CDR2 SVGAGI. V was pared by 2 bases and J by 4 bases, with 1 base of the junction left unmatched.

This rearrangement joins TRBV18 to TRBJ2-7, with 7 positions matching TRBD2. Germline V gene lookup returns CDR1 KGHSH and CDR2 LQKENI. The length of the CDR3 is 14 residues. V was clipped by 5 bases and J by 2 bases; unmatched bases: 6. Here the CDR3 DNA reads TGTGCCAGCTCATCCGGGACTAACGCCTACGAGCAGTACTTC. Its protein is CASSSGTNAYEQYF.

The V and J genes are TRBV7-2 and TRBJ2-5, with 8 positions matching TRBD1. After removal of 0 bases from V and 4 bases from J, the junction contained 1 base not matched to a gene. Germline lookup yields CDR1 SGHTA and CDR2 FQGNSA. The CDR3 contains 14 residues. CDR3 in amino acids: CASSLAGQGETQYF. CDR3 DNA: TGTGCCAGCAGCTTAGCCGGACAGGGAGAGACCCAGTACTTC.

In this sample, this clonotype turned up a few times. The V and J genes are TRBV29-1 and TRBJ2-7; no definite D call. The V gene's germline CDR1 is SQVTM and CDR2 ANQGSEA. The CDR3 sequence is 12 residues long. The ends were cut back, 2 bases at V and 6 bases at J, with 11 bases in the middle. The chain's CDR3 is CSVETQLGEQYF. The CDR3, as DNA: TGCAGCGTTGAAACGCAGCTTGGCGAGCAGTACTTC.

The CDR3 coding sequence is TGTGCCAGCAGTTTATTGCGGACAGGAGGAAACATTCAGTACTTC. Protein sequence: CASSLLRTGGNIQYF. The chain links TRBV28 to TRBJ2-4; 7 nucleotides match TRBD1. Germline V lookup: CDR1 MDHEN, CDR2 SYDVKM. The CDR3 has 15 residues. Trimming at V came to 1 base and at J to 6 bases, leaving 6 bases not matched to a gene. The whole variable domain, filled in from reference TRBV28 and TRBJ2-4, reads DVKVTQSSRYLVKRTGEKVFLECVQDMDHENMFWYRQDPGLGLRLIYFSYDVKMKEKGDIPEGYSVSREKKERFSLILESASTNQTSMYLCASSLLRTGGNIQYFGAGTRLSVL.

The chain carries TRBV27 and TRBJ1-2; the D gene is possibly TRBD1 (5 bases). V was trimmed by 3 bases and J by 8 bases, leaving 16 bases between them. The CDR3 is made up of 14 amino acids. Per the germline V gene, CDR1 is MNHEY and CDR2 is SMNVEV (reference sequence). The CDR3 sequence: CASSLSGAIRGYTF. CDR3 DNA sequence: TGTGCCAGCAGTTTGTCCGGGGCGATTCGAGGCTACACCTTC.

This clonotype was counted once. Written as DNA, the CDR3 is TGCGCCAGCAGCTTGTACTACGGGGGCTACGAGCAGTACTTC. It yields the protein CASSLYYGGYEQYF. This chain uses TRBV5-1 with TRBJ2-7; a weak D match, TRBD2 (6 bases). CDR3 length equals 14 residues. Germline V gene data show CDR1 as SGHRS and CDR2 as YFSETQ. Trimming took 1 base from V and 3 from J, leaving 11 bases between them. Combining the CDR3 with reference TRBV5-1 and TRBJ2-7 gives the whole variable domain KAGVTQTPRYLIKTRGQQVTLSCSPISGHRSVSWYQQTPGQGLQFLFEYFSETQRNKGNFPGRFSGRQFSNSRSEMNVSTLELGDSALYLCASSLYYGGYEQYFGPGTRLTVT.

This chain uses TRBV28 with TRBJ2-5; D is unresolved. This CDR3 is 14 amino acids long. The ends were cut back, 5 bases at V and 4 bases at J, with 14 bases in the middle. Germline V gene sequence: CDR1 MDHEN, CDR2 SYDVKM. CDR3 amino acids: CASSEHGQLETQYF. The DNA of the CDR3 is TGTGCCAGCAGTGAGCACGGGCAGCTAGAGACCCAGTACTTC.

This chain links TRBV3-1 with TRBJ2-7; D perhaps matches TRBD2 (6 bases). The V gene lost 5 bases and the J gene lost 6 bases, with 14 bases spanning the gap. There are 13 residues in the CDR3. The germline V gene has CDR1 LGHDT and CDR2 YNNKEL (reference sequence). The CDR3 sequence: CASSIPGSAEQYF. The CDR3 DNA reads TGTGCCAGCAGCATACCCGGGAGTGCCGAGCAGTACTTC.

This chain joins TRBV14 and TRBJ2-1, with 7 bases identical to TRBD2. V lost 7 bases, J lost 12 bases, and 12 bases stayed unmatched. The CDR3 totals 13 residues. From germline, CDR1 is SGHDN and CDR2 FVKESK. This CDR3 reads CASTSWRENVQFF. The CDR3, as DNA: TGTGCCAGCACGTCCTGGCGGGAGAACGTGCAGTTCTTC.

The V call is TRBV11-2, the J call TRBJ2-1, with 7 bases fitting TRBD2. Germline CDR1 is SGHAT and CDR2 is FQNNGV. Trimming at V came to 2 bases and at J to 6 bases, leaving 4 bases not matched to a gene. This CDR3 is built from 14 residues. CDR3 sequence (DNA): TGTGCCAGCAGCTTATCAGCGGGAACCAATGAGCAGTTCTTC. It is translated as CASSLSAGTNEQFF. Drawing the rest from reference TRBV11-2 and TRBJ2-1, the complete variable domain is EAGVAQSPRYKIIEKRQSVAFWCNPISGHATLYWYQQILGQGPKLLIQFQNNGVVDDSQLPKDRFSAERLKGVDSTLKIQPAKLEDSAVYLCASSLSAGTNEQFFGPGTRLTVL.

As DNA, the CDR3 is TGTGCCAGCAGCGTAGCGGGGCAGACCTACAATGAGCAGTTCTTC. It is translated as CASSVAGQTYNEQFF. The genes are TRBV9 and TRBJ2-1, with D perhaps matching TRBD1 or TRBD2 (5 bases each). The CDR3 runs to 15 residues. V was shortened by 0 bases and J by 2 bases, with 9 bases between the two germline ends. Germline V CDR1 and CDR2: SGDLS, YYNGEE.

This clonotype came up once. The chain employs TRBV5-1 and TRBJ2-3; 10 nucleotides match TRBD2. Germline V CDR1 and CDR2: SGHRS, YFSETQ. CDR3 length: 17 residues. The V segment lost 2 bases and the J segment 3 bases; nucleotides outside the gene matches: 9. CDR3 sequence reads: CASSLAGGPRETDTQYF. Written as DNA, the CDR3 is TGCGCCAGCAGCTTAGCGGGAGGGCCTCGGGAAACAGATACGCAGTATTTT. The full variable domain, its missing parts supplied by reference TRBV5-1 and TRBJ2-3, is KAGVTQTPRYLIKTRGQQVTLSCSPISGHRSVSWYQQTPGQGLQFLFEYFSETQRNKGNFPGRFSGRQFSNSRSEMNVSTLELGDSALYLCASSLAGGPRETDTQYFGPGTRLTVL.

V usage is TRBV2 and J usage is TRBJ2-1, with D unresolved. CDR1 is SNHLY and CDR2 is FYNNEI in the germline V gene. CDR3 size: 13 residues. V was cut by 7 bases and J by 4 bases, with 11 bases left in between. The CDR3 region has the DNA TGTGCCAGCAAAAACAGAATTTACAATGAGCAGTTCTTC. This sequence encodes CASKNRIYNEQFF.

CDR3 in amino acids: CASSPGDNTGELFF. DNA of the CDR3: TGTGCCAGCTCACCAGGGGACAACACCGGGGAGCTGTTTTTT. The gene calls are TRBV18 and TRBJ2-2; D is possibly TRBD1 or TRBD2 (5 bases each). The CDR3 runs 14 residues. The germline gives CDR1 KGHSH, CDR2 LQKENI. The V and J ends lost 2 bases and 2 bases respectively, with 6 bases between them.

The V gene is TRBV6-2 or TRBV6-3, the J gene TRBJ1-1; D is unresolved. This CDR3 region has 14 residues. Germline V gives CDR1 MNHEY, CDR2 SVGEGT. Between the trimmed V and J ends, which lost 4 bases and 0 bases, there was a span of 9 bases. This CDR3 is CASSSSGMNTEAFF. In nucleotides, the CDR3 is TGTGCCAGCAGTTCTAGTGGTATGAACACTGAAGCTTTCTTT.

V and J are TRBV2 and TRBJ2-5, with D perhaps assigned TRBD1 or TRBD2 (6 bases each). Germline loops: CDR1 SNHLY, CDR2 FYNNEI. Trimming stripped 6 bases from V and 7 bases from J, with 18 bases between. The CDR3 spans 14 residues. The CDR3 region has the DNA TGTGCCAGCAGGCGGGACTCCCCGGGGGCGACCCAGTACTTC. Its protein product is CASRRDSPGATQYF.

The rearrangement links TRBV7-2 to TRBJ1-1, with a weak D call TRBD1 (6 bases). This CDR3 region has 14 residues. Germline V lookup: CDR1 SGHTA, CDR2 FQGNSA. Trimming took off 5 bases at V and 4 bases at J, with 14 bases between the two ends. The CDR3 DNA reads TGTGCCAGCAGCCTCTTCGAGGGGGGCACTGAAGCTTTCTTT. Amino acids: CASSLFEGGTEAFF. Full variable domain (rest looked up from reference TRBV7-2 and TRBJ1-1): GAGVSQSPSNKVTEKGKDVELRCDPISGHTALYWYRQSLGQGLEFLIYFQGNSAPDKSGLPSDRFSAERTGGSVSTLTIQRTQQEDSAVYLCASSLFEGGTEAFFGQGTRLTVV.